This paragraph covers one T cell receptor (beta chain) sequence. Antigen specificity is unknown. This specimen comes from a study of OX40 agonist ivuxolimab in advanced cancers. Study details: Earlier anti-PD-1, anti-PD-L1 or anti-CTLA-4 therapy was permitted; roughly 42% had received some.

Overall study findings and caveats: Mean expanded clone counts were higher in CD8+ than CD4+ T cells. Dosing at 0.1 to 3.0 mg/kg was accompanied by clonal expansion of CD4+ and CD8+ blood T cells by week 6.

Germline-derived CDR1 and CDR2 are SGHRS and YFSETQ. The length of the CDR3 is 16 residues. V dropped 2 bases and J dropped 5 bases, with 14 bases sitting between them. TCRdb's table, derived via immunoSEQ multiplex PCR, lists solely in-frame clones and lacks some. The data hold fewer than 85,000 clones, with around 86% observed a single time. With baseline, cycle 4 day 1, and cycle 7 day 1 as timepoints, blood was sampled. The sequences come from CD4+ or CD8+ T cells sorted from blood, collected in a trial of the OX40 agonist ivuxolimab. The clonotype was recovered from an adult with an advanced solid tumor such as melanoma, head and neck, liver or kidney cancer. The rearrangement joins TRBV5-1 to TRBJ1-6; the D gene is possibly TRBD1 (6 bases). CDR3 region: CASSFGRQDNNSPLHF. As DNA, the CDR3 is TGCGCCAGCAGCTTTGGGAGACAGGATAATAATTCACCCCTCCACTTT.